Listed below are T cell receptor beta chains from one sample, sequenced in a study of T cell repertoires in cytomegalovirus infection. TCRdb re-derived calls from the reads in MiXCR, one entry per CDR3 protein. The sample includes a few hundred thousand distinct CDR3 sequences, about 17% seen only once; the top ten take 12%. Material for sequencing was PBMCs. These receptors originate from a human donor in good health (CMV status not recorded). Some clones in this sample may be carry-over from other donors' samples. Each CDR3 is given with its conserved first and last residue. The D gene is left open where the match is weak. Not every row has a clone size; where given, it reads once, few, many or a size class.

clone size: .
V gene: TRBV7-2
J gene: TRBJ2-3
D gene: .
CDR3 DNA: TGTGCCAGCAGCACGTCAGGAGATACGCAGTATTTT
CDR3 protein: CASSTSGDTQYF

clone size: .
V gene: TRBV7-6
J gene: TRBJ2-1
D gene: .
CDR3 DNA: TGTGCCAGCAGCATACAACCCTTACACAATAAGCAGTTCTTC
CDR3 protein: CASSIQPLHNKQFF

clone size: .
V gene: TRBV28
J gene: TRBJ1-5
D gene: .
CDR3 DNA: TGTGCCAGCAGTCTGATGACGGACAATCAGCCCCAGCATTTT
CDR3 protein: CASSLMTDNQPQHF

clone size: .
V gene: TRBV7-2
J gene: TRBJ2-4
D gene: .
CDR3 DNA: TGTGCCAGCAGCCAGGCGGGTGTAGGCAAAAACATTCAGTACTTC
CDR3 protein: CASSQAGVGKNIQYF

clone size: .
V gene: TRBV20-1
J gene: TRBJ2-1
D gene: TRBD2
CDR3 DNA: TGCAGTGCTTTAGCCTCCGGGACTAGCGGGGGGGAAGAGCAGTTCTTC
CDR3 protein: CSALASGTSGGEEQFF

clone size: many
V gene: TRBV4-2
J gene: TRBJ1-6
D gene: TRBD1
CDR3 DNA: TGTGCCAGCAGCCAAGATCCTGGAGGGGGCTATTCACCCCTCCACTTT
CDR3 protein: CASSQDPGGGYSPLHF

clone size: many
V gene: TRBV7-2
J gene: TRBJ2-7
D gene: TRBD2
CDR3 DNA: TGTGCCAGCAGCTTAGTAGCCGTCGGCGGGGGCTACGAGCAGTACTTC
CDR3 protein: CASSLVAVGGGYEQYF

clone size: few
V gene: TRBV12-3/TRBV12-4
J gene: TRBJ1-2
D gene: TRBD1
CDR3 DNA: TGTGCCAGCAGTGGACAGGGTTATGGCTACACCTTC
CDR3 protein: CASSGQGYGYTF

clone size: few
V gene: TRBV20-1
J gene: TRBJ2-1
D gene: TRBD1
CDR3 DNA: TGCAGTGCGTACAGGGGTAGAACCTACAATGAGCAGTTCTTC
CDR3 protein: CSAYRGRTYNEQFF

clone size: .
V gene: TRBV2
J gene: TRBJ2-1
D gene: .
CDR3 DNA: TGTGCCAGCAGTGAAGGTTCGGCAGAGGATGAGCAGTTCTTC
CDR3 protein: CASSEGSAEDEQFF

clone size: many
V gene: TRBV7-2
J gene: TRBJ2-7
D gene: .
CDR3 DNA: TGTGCCAGCAGCACCCGGCGGGGCGCCTACGAGCAGTACTTC
CDR3 protein: CASSTRRGAYEQYF

clone size: .
V gene: TRBV4-3
J gene: TRBJ2-3
D gene: .
CDR3 DNA: TGCGCCAGCAGCCAAGCGCTCCCCAGGGGCGAAGTCACAGATACGCAGTATTTT
CDR3 protein: CASSQALPRGEVTDTQYF

clone size: many
V gene: TRBV28
J gene: TRBJ2-4
D gene: .
CDR3 DNA: TGTGCCAGCAGTTTAGGGGTAGCCCGGCGAGGCAGTCAGTACTTC
CDR3 protein: CASSLGVARRGSQYF

clone size: few
V gene: TRBV5-6
J gene: TRBJ1-5
D gene: TRBD1
CDR3 DNA: TGTGCCAGCAGCTTGGAGGGACAGTATGACCAGCCCCAGCATTTT
CDR3 protein: CASSLEGQYDQPQHF

clone size: few
V gene: TRBV5-6
J gene: TRBJ2-1
D gene: .
CDR3 DNA: TGTGCCAGCAGCCCAGAATCGGATGTCCTAGCTTTCAATGAGCAGTTCTTC
CDR3 protein: CASSPESDVLAFNEQFF